This is a list of T cell receptor beta chains from one sample in a study of cytomegalovirus exposure and HLA in healthy donors. Repertoires were generated with immunoSEQ multiplex PCR, while TCRdb's copy carries only in-frame clones and drops some. Altogether approximately 98,000 clones are present, around 80% being singletons, with the ten largest covering roughly 9.7%. Input material: PBMCs. These receptors were taken from a man aged 18 to 35 in good health and CMV-seropositive. The CDR3 runs from the conserved cysteine through the conserved F or W. Each record gives: J gene, V gene, CDR3 protein.

J gene: TRBJ1-2
V gene: TRBV27
CDR3 protein: CASGDLDTSYGYTF

J gene: TRBJ1-4
V gene: TRBV19
CDR3 protein: CASSRRPTNEKLFF

J gene: TRBJ2-7
V gene: TRBV19
CDR3 protein: CASSIATGSPYEQYF

J gene: TRBJ1-5
V gene: TRBV28
CDR3 protein: CASSLGGVSNQPQHF

J gene: TRBJ2-2
V gene: TRBV4-1
CDR3 protein: CASSPRGNTGELFF

J gene: TRBJ1-1
V gene: TRBV5-5
CDR3 protein: CASSKPFRGRGEAFF

J gene: TRBJ2-7
V gene: TRBV14
CDR3 protein: CASSQEGWTVLVDYEQYF

J gene: TRBJ2-5
V gene: TRBV7-6
CDR3 protein: CASSLVGSDYQETQYF

J gene: TRBJ2-5
V gene: TRBV5-1
CDR3 protein: CASSAAGSQETQYF

J gene: TRBJ1-5
V gene: TRBV5-6
CDR3 protein: CASSLWGQGAQPQHF

J gene: TRBJ2-2
V gene: TRBV19
CDR3 protein: CASSRQAGGTGYTGELFF

J gene: TRBJ2-7
V gene: TRBV28
CDR3 protein: CASSFSGDYEQYF

J gene: TRBJ2-1
V gene: TRBV9
CDR3 protein: CASSVSTSSYNEQFF

J gene: TRBJ2-2
V gene: TRBV6-4
CDR3 protein: CASSDPSGGARFDNTGELFF

J gene: TRBJ2-3
V gene: TRBV5-1
CDR3 protein: CASKEGLADTDTQYF

J gene: TRBJ1-1
V gene: TRBV19
CDR3 protein: CASSMSGVQYTEAFF

J gene: TRBJ2-5
V gene: TRBV28
CDR3 protein: CASSFSETQYF

J gene: TRBJ2-5
V gene: TRBV10-3
CDR3 protein: CAISEGQHSMETQYF

J gene: TRBJ2-7
V gene: TRBV6-5
CDR3 protein: CASSWRQGPYEQYF

J gene: TRBJ2-1
V gene: TRBV7-8
CDR3 protein: CASSFSGYNEQFF

J gene: TRBJ2-2
V gene: TRBV21-1
CDR3 protein: CASSIAAGQGARNTGELFF

J gene: TRBJ2-5
V gene: TRBV27
CDR3 protein: CASSVQGAEETQYF

J gene: TRBJ2-7
V gene: TRBV4-1
CDR3 protein: CASSQSPSSGGSSYEQYF

J gene: TRBJ2-7
V gene: TRBV5-5
CDR3 protein: CASSLEAGQGEQYF

J gene: TRBJ1-2
V gene: TRBV5-1
CDR3 protein: CASSLGGTGGSYGYTF

J gene: TRBJ1-2
V gene: TRBV4-1
CDR3 protein: CASSHFIVGQYGYTF

J gene: TRBJ1-1
V gene: TRBV18
CDR3 protein: CASSLGGDTEAFF

J gene: TRBJ2-7
V gene: TRBV6-5
CDR3 protein: CASSYDGMTYEQYF

J gene: TRBJ1-1
V gene: TRBV11-2
CDR3 protein: CASSVSVNTEAFF

J gene: TRBJ2-1
V gene: TRBV5-6
CDR3 protein: CASYTIGGPSFF

J gene: TRBJ1-2
V gene: TRBV27
CDR3 protein: CASSLTDSPSIGYTF